These T cell receptor beta chains were read from a single sample in a study of a mutant IDH1 vaccine in newly diagnosed glioma. TCRdb's copy holds only in-frame clones and misses some; the assay was immunoSEQ multiplex PCR. The sample holds roughly 35,000 clones, over 70% seen once. For these TCRs, the target antigens are not known. Here the sequenced sample was PBMCs, taken from a glioma patient whose treatment included an IDH1 peptide vaccine. These receptors all stem from a man aged 35 to 55 with glioma. The CDR3 runs from the conserved cysteine through the conserved F or W. D genes are given only for firm matches. Part of the rows lack a size; the others show once, few, many or a class for expanded clones.

d_call,clone_size,j_call,v_call,cdr3_nt,cdr3_aa
TRBD1,NA,TRBJ2-3,TRBV5-4,TGTGCCAGCAGCTTGCAGGGACAGAGCACAGATACGCAGTATTTT,CASSLQGQSTDTQYF
NA,once,TRBJ2-7,TRBV5-4,TGTGCCAGCAGCTCGCCCACTGACAGCCCCTACGAGCAGTACTTC,CASSSPTDSPYEQYF
TRBD1,NA,TRBJ2-3,TRBV11-3,TGTGCCAGCGCGACAGGGACAGATACGCAGTATTTT,CASATGTDTQYF
TRBD2,NA,TRBJ2-7,TRBV7-7,TGTGCCAGCAGCCCCACTAGCGGGAGTTACGAGCAGTACTTC,CASSPTSGSYEQYF
TRBD1,NA,TRBJ1-2,TRBV10-2,TGCGCCAGCAGTGTTTTTTTCGTTGGGGAGGGGGCGAGCTATGGCTACACCTTC,CASSVFFVGEGASYGYTF
NA,many,TRBJ1-1,TRBV5-4,TGTGCCAGCAGCAGAAGTCAGACCAACACTGAAGCTTTCTTT,CASSRSQTNTEAFF
NA,NA,TRBJ2-5,TRBV5-6,TGTGCCAGCAGCTTGGGATGGGCGGTAGAGACCCAGTACTTC,CASSLGWAVETQYF
NA,NA,TRBJ1-3,TRBV5-4,TGTGCCAGCAGCTTGGCAGGTCGGGGAAACACCATATATTTT,CASSLAGRGNTIYF
NA,NA,TRBJ2-5,TRBV13,TGTGCCAGCAGCCCGGACAGTTCGTCACAGACCCAGTACTTC,CASSPDSSSQTQYF
TRBD2,NA,TRBJ2-5,TRBV4-1,TGCGCCAGCAGCCAAGAGGGGGGGAGGGTTGGAGAGACCCAGTACTTC,CASSQEGGRVGETQYF
NA,NA,TRBJ2-6,TRBV27,TGTGCCAGAGACCCTGGGGCCAACGTCCTGACTTTC,CARDPGANVLTF
NA,NA,TRBJ2-3,TRBV7-2,TGTGCCAGCAGCGCCCGACTAGGGGGTAGCACAGATACGCAGTATTTT,CASSARLGGSTDTQYF
NA,NA,TRBJ2-1,TRBV27,TGTGCCAGCAGTGTAGGACAGTTAAATGAGCAGTTCTTC,CASSVGQLNEQFF
TRBD2,NA,TRBJ2-3,TRBV7-2,TGCGCCAGCAGCCAAGATGCGGGAGGGAGCACAGATACGCAGTATTTT,CASSQDAGGSTDTQYF
NA,NA,TRBJ2-3,TRBV5-1,TGCGCCAGCAGCGACGACTCAGGGTGGTCGCAGTATTTT,CASSDDSGWSQYF
NA,NA,TRBJ2-7,TRBV11-2,TGTGCCAGCAGCGCCCTCAGAGTACACGAGCAGTACTTC,CASSALRVHEQYF
NA,NA,TRBJ2-3,TRBV11-3,TGTGCCAGCAGCTTATCAGGACTCATCACAGATACGCAGTATTTT,CASSLSGLITDTQYF
NA,NA,TRBJ1-1,TRBV27,TGTGCCAGCAGTTTAACGCCTACCCAGGCTGAAGCTTTCTTT,CASSLTPTQAEAFF
NA,NA,TRBJ1-4,TRBV5-1,TGCGCCAGCAGCTTGGACGGAACTAATGAAAAACTGTTTTTT,CASSLDGTNEKLFF
NA,NA,TRBJ2-2,TRBV7-2,TGTGCCAGCAGCTTAAGGGGGGGAAACACCGGGGAGCTGTTTTTT,CASSLRGGNTGELFF
NA,few,TRBJ1-1,TRBV7-9,TGTGCCAGCAGCTCCCAGGGTACTGAAGCTTTCTTT,CASSSQGTEAFF
NA,NA,TRBJ2-5,TRBV30,TGTGCCTGGGGGACACACAGAGAGACCCAGTACTTC,CAWGTHRETQYF
TRBD2,NA,TRBJ2-5,TRBV6-6,TGTGCCAGCAGCTCCGAAGCGGGGGACCAAGAGACCCAGTACTTC,CASSSEAGDQETQYF
NA,NA,TRBJ1-2,TRBV4-3,TGCGCCAGCAGCCACGAGCCCAACGATCTTCTTGGTGGCTACACCTTC,CASSHEPNDLLGGYTF
TRBD1,NA,TRBJ2-2,TRBV11-3,TGTGCCAGCTCCTCCCAGGGGGTCACGGGAACCGGGGAGCTGTTTTTT,CASSSQGVTGTGELFF
NA,once,TRBJ2-1,TRBV19,TGTGCCAGTAGTACCCGCTTGGTTGGTGTCAATGAGCAGTTCTTC,CASSTRLVGVNEQFF
NA,NA,TRBJ2-1,TRBV5-4,TGTGCCAGCAGCTTGGGGGCAGGAGCCTACAATGAGCAGTTCTTC,CASSLGAGAYNEQFF
TRBD1,NA,TRBJ1-1,TRBV5-1,TGCGCCAGCAGTCACACCAGGGGGCGCCGGGCTGAAGCTTTCTTT,CASSHTRGRRAEAFF
NA,NA,TRBJ1-2,TRBV5-5,TGTGCCAGCAGCTTGGGGAACTATGGCTACACCTTC,CASSLGNYGYTF
TRBD2,once,TRBJ2-7,TRBV7-6,TGTGCCAGCAGCTTAGGGCTAGCGGGCTACGAGCAGTACTTC,CASSLGLAGYEQYF
NA,few,TRBJ1-2,TRBV28,TGTGCCAGCAGTAGGACAGCTAACTATGGCTACACCTTC,CASSRTANYGYTF
NA,NA,TRBJ2-6,TRBV6-5,TGTGCCAGCAGTTACACGGGGTCTGGGGCCAACGTCCTGACTTTC,CASSYTGSGANVLTF